The clone carrying this T cell receptor beta chain was counted at least ten times. CDR3 size: 14 residues. The germline V gene encodes CDR1 MNHEY and CDR2 SVGEGT. Trimming left V 2 bases short and J 0 bases short, with 6 bases between. This specimen comes from a study of glioma-infiltrating T cells. The iRepertoire nested amplicon-rescue multiplex PCR amplified TCR alpha and beta CDR3s from RNA. TCRdb called the multiplex PCR reads again in MiXCR, with one record for every CDR3 protein. This sample has about 110,000 distinct CDR3 sequences, with 20% to 30% found just once. The sequenced sample was glioma tissue, nonneoplastic brain tissue, or PBMCs (not recorded which). The TCR was taken from a human donor with low-grade glioma or glioblastoma, undergoing nonglioma brain surgery, or in good health (not recorded which). The chain has TRBV6-2 or TRBV6-3 and TRBJ2-3; D unresolved. The CDR3 protein is CASSYLPSTDTQYF. The DNA of the CDR3 is TGTGCCAGCAGTTACCTCCCTAGCACAGATACGCAGTATTTT.